The clone carrying this T cell receptor (beta chain) was seen many times. The target antigen is unknown. These data come from a study of CD8 T cells in ankylosing spondylitis. Study-wide results and limits: Characteristic of ankylosing spondylitis blood, it appeared, was a TCR beta motif comprising eight highly homologous variants.

Germline trimming cut 2 bases from V and 4 bases from J; bases unmatched to any gene: 7. This CDR3 is built from 15 residues. Germline loops: CDR1 SGDLS, CDR2 YYNGEE. TCRdb passed the 5' RACE reads through MiXCR, listing each CDR3 protein once. The sample has approximately 43,000 distinct CDR3 sequences, just under 4% seen once. Material for sequencing was blood, either unsorted or a sorted T cell fraction (not recorded which). The sequence came from a female donor with ankylosing spondylitis or in good health (not recorded which). The chain is built from TRBV9 and TRBJ2-5; TRBD1 agrees at 8 bases. CDR3 DNA: TGTGCCAGCAGCGTGCAGGGGGCTGGGGTAGAGACCCAGTACTTC. This translates into CASSVQGAGVETQYF.